The source of this TCR beta chain is a study of blood T cell repertoires in COVID-19. The wider study: T cells, B-cell-depleted T cells, or PBMCs provided the cDNA or gDNA that served as material.

Per the authors' pipeline: Cell counts per sample came from amplifying reference gene primers. Libraries were prepared by immunoSEQ multiplex PCR; TCRdb keeps only in-frame clonotypes and omits some of them. V and J calls and clone size come straight from that table; D and trimming were deduced from the DNA. The sample lists a few hundred thousand clones, approximately 80% occurring once. The CDR3 spans 15 residues. The germline gives CDR1 SGHTS, CDR2 YDEGEE. The V and J ends lost 4 bases and 5 bases, in that order; junction bases with no gene match: 7. Within the 2 weeks before study entry, each person in the exposed group met a COVID-19 case.

Sequencing input: PBMCs or T cells enriched from blood (not recorded which). The gene calls are TRBV5-8 and TRBJ2-3; 10 bases align to TRBD1. This TCR derives from a man between 40 and 49 years old who had been exposed to COVID-19. CDR3 nucleotides: TGTGCCAGCAGCAGTGGACAGGGGGAAGGAGATACGCAGTATTTT. Protein product: CASSSGQGEGDTQYF.